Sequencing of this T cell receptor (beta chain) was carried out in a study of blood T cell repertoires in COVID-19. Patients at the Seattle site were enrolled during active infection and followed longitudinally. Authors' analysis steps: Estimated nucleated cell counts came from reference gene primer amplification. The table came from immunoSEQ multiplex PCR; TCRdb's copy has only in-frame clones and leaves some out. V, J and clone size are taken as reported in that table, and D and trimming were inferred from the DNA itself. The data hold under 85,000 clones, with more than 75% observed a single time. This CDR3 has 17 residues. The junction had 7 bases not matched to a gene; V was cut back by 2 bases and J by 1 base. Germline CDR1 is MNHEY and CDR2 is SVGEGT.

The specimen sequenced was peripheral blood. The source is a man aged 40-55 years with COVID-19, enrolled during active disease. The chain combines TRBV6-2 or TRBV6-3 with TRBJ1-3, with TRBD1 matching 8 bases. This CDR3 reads CASSYPPQGASGNTIYF. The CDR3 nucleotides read TGTGCCAGCAGTTACCCACCGCAGGGGGCATCTGGAAACACCATATATTTT.